This TCR beta chain was documented in a study of blood T cell repertoires in COVID-19. Overall study context: Whether acute or convalescent, the COVID-19 samples came from the United States, Italy and Spain. PBMCs, B-cell-depleted T cells, or T cells were the source of the cDNA or gDNA that made up the material.

Clones were read by immunoSEQ multiplex PCR, and TCRdb kept only the in-frame ones, dropping some. This sample has around 140,000 clones; roughly 86% occur once, and the top ten carry 1.8%. V lost 5 bases and J lost 7; bases outside the gene matches: 5. The germline V gene has CDR1 SEHNR and CDR2 FQNEAQ (reference sequence). The CDR3 totals 14 residues. The material sequenced was peripheral blood. The receptor comes from a man aged 65 to 85 with acute or convalescent COVID-19. V usage is TRBV7-9 and J usage is TRBJ1-6; 7 bases are a match to TRBD1. This CDR3 is CASSLGTVNSPLHF. The CDR3, as DNA: TGTGCCAGCAGCCTCGGGACAGTCAATTCACCCCTCCACTTT. The full variable domain, its missing parts supplied by reference TRBV7-9 and TRBJ1-6, is DTGVSQNPRHKITKRGQNVTFRCDPISEHNRLYWYRQTLGQGPEFLTYFQNEAQLEKSRLLSDRFSAERPKGSFSTLEIQRTEQGDSAMYLCASSLGTVNSPLHFGNGTRLTVT.